The 2 T cell receptor beta chains below were found in one sample sequenced in a study of beta chain features in type 1 diabetes. Reverse transcription of all isolated RNA meant that expressed TCRB transcripts were sequenced. Profiling relied on immunoSEQ multiplex PCR, and the TCRdb table lists in-frame clones only, not all of them. In the table there are about 240,000 clones, about 25% of which are singletons. The sample consisted of central memory CD4+ T cells from blood. Receptor source: a man aged 25 to 40 in good health.

The chain couples TRBV15 to TRBJ2-7; TRBD2 matches at 8 bases. From germline, CDR1 is LNHNV and CDR2 YYDKDF (reference sequence). The J segment lost 1 base and the V segment lost 1 base, leaving 3 bases of the junction unmatched. CDR3 length: 15 residues. The CDR3 DNA reads as TGTGCCACCAGCAGAGGTACTAGCGGTTCCTACGAGCAGTACTTC. Its protein is CATSRGTSGSYEQYF.

The chain uses TRBV4-2 and TRBJ2-7, with 9 bases aligning to TRBD2. CDR1 and CDR2 from the germline V gene are LGHNA and YNFKEQ. Trimming took 0 bases from V and 2 from J; bases not matched to a gene: 8. There are 17 residues in the CDR3. CDR3 loop: CASSQDSPSGGTYEQYF. In DNA, the CDR3 is TGTGCCAGCAGCCAAGATTCGCCCAGCGGGGGGACCTACGAGCAGTACTTC.